The 7 T cell receptor beta chains reported below all come from one sample, sequenced in a study of blood T cell repertoires in COVID-19. Profiling relied on immunoSEQ multiplex PCR, and the TCRdb table lists in-frame clones only, not all of them. The data hold around 200,000 clones, with 65% to 85% observed a single time. Material for sequencing was peripheral blood. Source of these receptors: a man between 50 and 59 years old with active or convalescent COVID-19.

This clone was counted between two and nine times. The gene calls are TRBV9 and TRBJ2-7; the match to TRBD2 covers 8 bases. CDR1 SGDLS and CDR2 YYNGEE come from the germline V gene. CDR3 size: 13 residues. J was trimmed by 5 bases and V by 3 bases; bases with no gene match: 4. The CDR3 loop reads CASSEAGGHEQYF. DNA of the CDR3: TGTGCCAGCAGCGAGGCGGGGGGCCACGAGCAGTACTTC.

This rearrangement joins TRBV4-1 to TRBJ2-1; 10 bases agree with TRBD2. Looked up from germline, CDR1 is MGHRA and CDR2 is YSYEKL. The CDR3 covers 15 residues. The V segment lost 6 bases and the J segment 5 bases; nucleotides outside the gene matches: 7. CDR3 nucleotide sequence: TGCGCCAGCAGACTCGGACTAGCGGACCACAATGAGCAGTTCTTC. Encoded protein: CASRLGLADHNEQFF.

The J gene is TRBJ2-7, the V gene TRBV7-2; TRBD1 might be the D (5 bases). The CDR3 runs 15 residues. Germline V CDR1 and CDR2: SGHTA, FQGNSA. V was trimmed by 1 base and J by 5 bases, leaving 15 bases between them. CDR3 sequence reads: CASSLVGSQGNEQYF. In DNA form, the CDR3 reads TGTGCCAGCAGCTTAGTAGGTAGCCAGGGCAACGAGCAGTACTTC. Filled out from reference TRBV7-2 and TRBJ2-7, the complete variable domain reads GAGVSQSPSNKVTEKGKDVELRCDPISGHTALYWYRQSLGQGLEFLIYFQGNSAPDKSGLPSDRFSAERTGGSVSTLTIQRTQQEDSAVYLCASSLVGSQGNEQYFGPGTRLTVT.

The V call is TRBV3-1 (or the pseudogene TRBV3-2), the J call TRBJ1-1; possibly TRBD1 for D (5 bases). The V end lost 4 bases, the J end lost 2 bases, and 8 bases lay between the germline ends. Germline V gene sequence: CDR1 LGHDT, CDR2 YNNKEL (reference sequence). CDR3 length: 13 amino acids. Here the CDR3 DNA reads TGTGCCAGCAGCCTGACAGTTAACACTGAAGCTTTCTTT. This codes for CASSLTVNTEAFF.

This clone was observed a single time. CDR3 DNA sequence: TGTGCCAGCACCGGGACTAGGACCGGGGGGACCCAGTACTTC. Amino acids: CASTGTRTGGTQYF. V is TRBV2 and J is TRBJ2-5; 8 nucleotides match TRBD2. V shed 7 bases and J 7 bases; nucleotides not matched to a gene: 11. Germline lookup yields CDR1 SNHLY and CDR2 FYNNEI. The CDR3 runs to 14 residues.

This chain connects TRBV7-9 to TRBJ2-3; TRBD2 matches at 10 bases. The CDR3 has 16 residues. J gave up 5 bases and V 1 base, and 6 bases lay outside the gene matches. Germline values: CDR1 SEHNR, CDR2 FQNEAQ (reference sequence). The DNA of the CDR3 is TGTGCCAGCAGCTTAGTAAGCGGGGGGGCCATAGATACGCAGTATTTT. Protein sequence: CASSLVSGGAIDTQYF.

V usage is TRBV10-2 and J usage is TRBJ1-5; 10 bases match TRBD1. The CDR3 runs to 14 residues. J lost 6 bases, V lost 6 bases, and 5 bases had no gene match. CDR1 WSHSY and CDR2 SAAADI come from the germline V gene. CDR3 nucleotides: TGCGCCAGCAGCCGGGACAGGGGCGGTCAGCCCCAGCATTTT. The encoded protein is CASSRDRGGQPQHF.